This T cell receptor (beta chain) was found in a study of a mutant IDH1 vaccine in newly diagnosed glioma (dated by TCRdb to the early 2020s). For the study in its entirety: Patients received eight vaccinations in weeks 1, 3, 5, 7, 11, 15, 19 and 23, corresponding to visits V03 through V10. Vaccination was initiated 4-6 weeks after radiotherapy alone, or concurrently with temozolomide cycles in the chemotherapy-containing groups. Of the approximately 35 treated patients, 62.5% were male and about 40% were female, and a mean age of roughly 41 years was recorded. Before enrollment, patients had received standard therapy of radiotherapy alone, temozolomide alone, or radiochemotherapy with temozolomide; most received the combination. Peripheral blood samples were drawn at six visits, namely V03 (baseline), V05, V07, V10, V12 and V13. For exploratory analyses, longitudinal TCRB deep sequencing was carried out in about 25 treated patients wherever samples were available. What the study reported, not specific to this receptor: Pseudoprogression seemed to be unrelated to changes in the top peripheral T cell clonotypes found by TCRB sequencing. PBMC samples for TCRB deep sequencing were selected based on availability. According to the authors, sample limitations meant that analyses of patient blood samples could not be reproduced. Across multiple MHC alleles, vaccine-induced immune responses were seen in more than 80% of patients.

The label giving this sample's time point can be read as: week 23, last vaccination. Each vaccine dose, consisting of 300 ug of a 20-mer mutant IDH1 peptide in Montanide, was administered subcutaneously with topical imiquimod. Newly diagnosed WHO grade 3 or 4 IDH1-mutant astrocytomas showing loss of nuclear ATRX were present in the donors. The samples were drawn from NOA16, a multicentre, single-arm, open-label phase I trial in Germany that tested a mutant IDH1 peptide vaccine in humans for the first time. Genomic DNA for TCRB sequencing was extracted from EDTA blood using the DNeasy Blood and Tissue Kit. The library was made by the immunoSEQ multiplex PCR assay. The hsTCRB Kit was used according to the manufacturer's protocol to amplify rearranged TCR beta chain sequences. An Illumina MiSeq was used to sequence the TCRB libraries. Per the source publication's procedure: Demultiplexing, trimming and gene mapping were performed with the kit vendor's proprietary platform. TCRdb's version of the immuneACCESS table is confined to in-frame rearrangements and falls short of the full clone set. An unresolved V gene accounts for under half of the shortfall where checked; the remainder is of unknown origin. The DNA was the basis for D and trimming; V, J and clone size are from that table. The sample has tens of thousands of clones on record, about 85% of them singletons. In total, the top ten clones hold approximately 4.3% of the sample.

The CDR3 starts with the cysteine, ends with the phenylalanine, and has 14 residues. Just the 42-base CDR3 DNA is kept, in frame starting at base 1. At the junction V is shortened by 5 bases and J by 7 bases, with 18 bases in between. From a lookup of the germline V gene (reference sequence), CDR1 and CDR2 are SGHKS and YYEKEE. Turning to this clone: Its antigen is not yet known. Nothing much larger sits one base from this clone, and base qualities are not available.

The chain uses TRBV5-5 and TRBJ1-2; the D gene cannot be named for sure. The origin of this receptor is a man aged 25-40 years with glioma. Sequencing used PBMCs, obtained from a glioma patient whose treatment included an IDH1 peptide vaccine. The DNA sequence is given as TGTGCCAGCAGTTCCGGCACGGGAAAAGGTGGCTACACCTTC. Its protein reads: CASSSGTGKGGYTF.